The T cell receptor (beta chain) described here comes from a study of cytomegalovirus exposure and HLA in healthy donors. Study-level results: TCR beta sequences reportedly predicted most subjects' HLA-A and HLA-B alleles accurately. The study carried out a later analysis of TCR beta sequences. It associated under 20,000 of them with specific HLA alleles at a false discovery rate of 0.05.

The PCR employed 60 Vbeta primers together with 13 Jbeta primers. Assay: immunoSEQ multiplex PCR; the TCRdb copy retains only in-frame clones and omits some. Of about 200,000 clones in the sample, around 83% were seen once. The donors gave bone marrow, and they were healthy. As concerns this clone: Antigen unknown.

CDR3 length equals 15 residues. V lost 4 bases, J lost 4 bases, and 7 bases stayed unmatched. The germline V gene encodes CDR1 SEHNR and CDR2 FQNEAQ (reference sequence). The receptor's source is a woman in her 50s in good health and CMV-seropositive. The sample was PBMCs. The chain combines TRBV7-9 with TRBJ2-5; the match to TRBD1 covers 9 bases. CDR3: CASSSIQGALETQYF. CDR3 DNA: TGTGCCAGCAGCTCGATACAGGGGGCTCTAGAGACCCAGTACTTC.